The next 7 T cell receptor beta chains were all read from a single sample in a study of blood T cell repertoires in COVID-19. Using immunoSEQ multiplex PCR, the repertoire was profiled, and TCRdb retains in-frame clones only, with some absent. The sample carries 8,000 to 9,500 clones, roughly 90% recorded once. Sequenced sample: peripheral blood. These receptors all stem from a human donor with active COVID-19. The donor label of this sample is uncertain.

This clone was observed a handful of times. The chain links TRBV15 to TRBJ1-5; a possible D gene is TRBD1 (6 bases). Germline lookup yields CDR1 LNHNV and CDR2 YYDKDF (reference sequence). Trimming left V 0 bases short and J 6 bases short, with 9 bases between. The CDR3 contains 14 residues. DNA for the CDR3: TGTGCCACCAGCAGAGAACAGGGCGGTCAGCCCCAGCATTTT. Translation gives CATSREQGGQPQHF.

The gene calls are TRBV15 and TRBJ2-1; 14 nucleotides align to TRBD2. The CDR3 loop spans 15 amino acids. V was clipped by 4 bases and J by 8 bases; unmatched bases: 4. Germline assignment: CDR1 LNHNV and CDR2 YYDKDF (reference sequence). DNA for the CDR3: TGTGCCACCAGCAAGGGACTAGCGGGAGAGTATGAGCAGTTCTTC. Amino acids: CATSKGLAGEYEQFF.

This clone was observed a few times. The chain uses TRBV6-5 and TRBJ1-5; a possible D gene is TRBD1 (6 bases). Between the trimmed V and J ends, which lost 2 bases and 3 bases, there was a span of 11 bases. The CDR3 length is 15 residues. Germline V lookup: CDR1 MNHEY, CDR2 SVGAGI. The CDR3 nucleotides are TGTGCCAGCAGTTACCTGGGGGCCATCAATCAGCCCCAGCATTTT. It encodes CASSYLGAINQPQHF.

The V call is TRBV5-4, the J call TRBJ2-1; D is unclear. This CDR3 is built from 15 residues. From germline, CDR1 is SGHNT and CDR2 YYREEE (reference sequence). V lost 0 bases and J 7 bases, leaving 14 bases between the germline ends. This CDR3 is CASSLGLPPVNEQFF. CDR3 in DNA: TGTGCCAGCAGCTTGGGACTTCCTCCCGTAAATGAGCAGTTCTTC. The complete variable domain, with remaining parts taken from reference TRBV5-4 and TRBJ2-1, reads ETGVTQSPTHLIKTRGQQVTLRCSSQSGHNTVSWYQQALGQGPQFIFQYYREEENGRGNFPPRFSGLQFPNYSSELNVNALELDDSALYLCASSLGLPPVNEQFFGPGTRLTVL.

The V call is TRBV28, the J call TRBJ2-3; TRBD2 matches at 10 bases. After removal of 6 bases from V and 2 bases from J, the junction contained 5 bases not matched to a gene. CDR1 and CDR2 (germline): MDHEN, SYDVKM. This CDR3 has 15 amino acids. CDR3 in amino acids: CASSLAGANTDTQYF. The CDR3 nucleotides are TGTGCCAGCAGCCTAGCGGGGGCCAACACAGATACGCAGTATTTT.

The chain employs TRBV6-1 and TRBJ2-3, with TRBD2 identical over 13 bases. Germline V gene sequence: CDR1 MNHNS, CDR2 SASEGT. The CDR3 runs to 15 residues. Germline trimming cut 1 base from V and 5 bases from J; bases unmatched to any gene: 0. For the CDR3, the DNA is TGTGCCAGCAGTGAAGGGACTAGCGGGGGAGATACGCAGTATTTT. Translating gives CASSEGTSGGDTQYF.

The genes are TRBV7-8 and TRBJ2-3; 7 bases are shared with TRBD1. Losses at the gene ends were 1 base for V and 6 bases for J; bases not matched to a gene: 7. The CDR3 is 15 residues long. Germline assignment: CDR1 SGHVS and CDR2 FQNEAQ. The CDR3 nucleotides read TGTGCCAGCAGCTTAGACAGGGGCTATATCGATACGCAGTATTTT. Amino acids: CASSLDRGYIDTQYF.